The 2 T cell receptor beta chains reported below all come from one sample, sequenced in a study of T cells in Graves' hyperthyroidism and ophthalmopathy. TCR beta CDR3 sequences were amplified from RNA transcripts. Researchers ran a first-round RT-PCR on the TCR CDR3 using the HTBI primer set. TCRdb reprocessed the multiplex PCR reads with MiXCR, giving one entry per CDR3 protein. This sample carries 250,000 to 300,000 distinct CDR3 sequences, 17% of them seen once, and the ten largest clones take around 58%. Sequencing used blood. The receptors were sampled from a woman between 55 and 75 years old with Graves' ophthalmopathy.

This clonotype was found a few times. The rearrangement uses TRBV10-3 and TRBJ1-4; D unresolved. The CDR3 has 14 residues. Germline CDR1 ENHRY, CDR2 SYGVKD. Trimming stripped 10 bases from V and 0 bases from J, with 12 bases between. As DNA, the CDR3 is TGTGCCACGCGCGAGGTTGCAACTAATGAAAAACTGTTTTTT. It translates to CATREVATNEKLFF.

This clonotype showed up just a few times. The CDR3 region has the DNA TGTGCCAGCAGCGTGGATTCGGGAATCAATTCACCCCTCCACTTT. Translating gives CASSVDSGINSPLHF. The chain combines TRBV9 with TRBJ1-6, with D unresolved. The CDR3 spans 15 residues. From germline, CDR1 is SGDLS and CDR2 YYNGEE. The V and J ends lost 2 bases and 7 bases respectively, with 13 bases between them.